This record concerns one T cell receptor beta chain sequence. Its antigen is not known. This sample stems from a study of T cell responses to AZD1222 COVID-19 vaccine. Study conclusions and caveats: All repertoire sampling was performed exclusively after the peak T cell response. Elevations in Spike-specific TCR breadth and depth followed administration of two AZD1222 doses. Just five or six AZD1222 recipients were seropositive at baseline.

Some clones are missing from TCRdb's copy, which holds only in-frame ones; the method was immunoSEQ multiplex PCR. Of about 140,000 clones listed, 89% are singletons. The J segment lost 3 bases and the V segment lost 8 bases, leaving 5 bases of the junction unmatched. Germline CDR1 and CDR2: MGHRA and YSYEKL. The CDR3 covers 13 residues. The source of this sequence is an adult in good health. The chain recombines TRBV4-1 with TRBJ2-7; 9 bases match TRBD1. The sequences come from peripheral blood, collected on day 0 of AZD1222 vaccination. CDR3 sequence: CASRRTGDYEQYF. DNA for the CDR3: TGCGCCAGCCGGAGGACAGGGGACTACGAGCAGTACTTC.